The clone carrying this TCR beta chain was seen more than once but under ten times. Data came from immunoSEQ multiplex PCR; TCRdb stores just in-frame clones and leaves some out. The table lists roughly 16,000 clones, roughly 80% of them singletons. The data originate from a study of blood T cell repertoires in COVID-19. Unmatched junction bases numbered 2, after V lost 3 bases and J lost 2 bases. This CDR3 has 14 amino acids. CDR1 is SGHRS and CDR2 is YFSETQ in the germline V gene. J is TRBJ1-1 and V is TRBV5-1; 9 bases match TRBD1. Material: peripheral blood. This clonotype was sampled from a man older than 75 with active COVID-19. The CDR3 sequence: CASSSQGANTEAFF. The CDR3 DNA reads as TGCGCCAGCAGCTCACAGGGGGCAAACACTGAAGCTTTCTTT.